This TCR beta chain appears in the sequencing data of a study of blood T cell repertoires in COVID-19. Overall study context: T cells, B-cell-depleted T cells, or PBMCs supplied cDNA or gDNA.

Clones were read by immunoSEQ multiplex PCR, and TCRdb kept only the in-frame ones, dropping some. The sample has some 110,000 clones; 70% to 90% are singletons. Germline V gene sequence: CDR1 SEHNR, CDR2 FQNEAQ (reference sequence). The V and J ends lost 2 bases and 5 bases, in that order; junction bases with no gene match: 10. CDR3 length equals 17 residues. This receptor was taken from a man in his forties with acute or convalescent COVID-19. The material sequenced was peripheral blood. The gene calls are TRBV7-9 and TRBJ1-1; 11 bases are a match to TRBD1. In DNA, the CDR3 is TGTGCCAGCAGCTTACAAGGACAGGGGGCGCCGGAAACTGAAGCTTTCTTT. Translation: CASSLQGQGAPETEAFF.